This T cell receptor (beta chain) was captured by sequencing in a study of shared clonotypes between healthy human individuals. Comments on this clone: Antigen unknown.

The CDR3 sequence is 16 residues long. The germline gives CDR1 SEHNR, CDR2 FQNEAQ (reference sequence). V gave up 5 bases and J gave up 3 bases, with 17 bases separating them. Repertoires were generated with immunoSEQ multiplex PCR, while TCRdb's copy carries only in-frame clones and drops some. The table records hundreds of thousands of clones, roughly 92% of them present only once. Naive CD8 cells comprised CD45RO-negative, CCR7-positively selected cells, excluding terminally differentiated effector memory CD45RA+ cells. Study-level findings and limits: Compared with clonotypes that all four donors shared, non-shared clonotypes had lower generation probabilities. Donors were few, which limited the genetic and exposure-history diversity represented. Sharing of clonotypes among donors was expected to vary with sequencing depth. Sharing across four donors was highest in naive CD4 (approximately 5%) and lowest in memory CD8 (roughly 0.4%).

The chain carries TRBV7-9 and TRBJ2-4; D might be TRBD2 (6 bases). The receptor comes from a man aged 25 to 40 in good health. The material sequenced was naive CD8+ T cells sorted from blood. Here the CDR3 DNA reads TGTGCCAGCAGCCCCGAGTTGCTAGCGAACAAAAACATTCAGTACTTC. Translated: CASSPELLANKNIQYF.